Below, 18 T cell receptor beta chains from the same sample are listed, as sequenced in a study of a mutant IDH1 vaccine in newly diagnosed glioma (TCRdb year 2021). Libraries were prepared through the immunoSEQ multiplex PCR assay. The immuneACCESS repertoire file appears here via TCRdb, limited to in-frame rearrangements. These files lack a portion of the clones; in checked studies, under half of the deficit traces to unresolved V genes, and the cause of the others is not known. In this sample the table shows 50,000 to 65,000 clones, around 80% of which occur a single time. About a fifth of the sample is held by the ten biggest clonotypes. Interpreted using the paper, the time point label stands for: baseline, week 1 (first vaccination visit). What the treatment or condition label conveys for this sample: pre-vaccination baseline after standard-of-care therapy. The sample in question was PBMCs, obtained from a glioma patient treated with radiotherapy, temozolomide or both. Receptors originate from a man between 18 and 29 years old with glioma.

The chain has TRBV30 and TRBJ1-2; 10 nucleotides agree with TRBD1. V gave up 3 bases and J gave up 8 bases; unmatched junction bases: 12. The germline CDR1 and CDR2 sequences are GTSNPN and SVGIG (reference sequence). The CDR3 is 15 amino acids. The CDR3 protein is CAWSRSGTGVKGYTF. CDR3 coding DNA: TGTGCCTGGAGCCGATCAGGGACAGGGGTGAAGGGCTACACCTTC.

The V call is TRBV30, the J call TRBJ2-1; D possibly uses TRBD1 or TRBD2 (5 bases each). V lost 5 bases to trimming and J lost 10 bases, with 21 bases between them. The CDR3 length is 14 residues. The germline V gene encodes CDR1 GTSNPN and CDR2 SVGIG (reference sequence). The DNA for the CDR3 is TGTGCCTGGGGGGACCTTACGTCATGGTGGGAGCAGTTCTTC. Protein sequence: CAWGDLTSWWEQFF.

The chain has TRBV5-4 and TRBJ2-7, with D maybe TRBD1 (5 bases). V lost 0 bases and J lost 0, with 13 bases in between. CDR3 length: 16 residues. Germline V gene lookup returns CDR1 SGHNT and CDR2 YYREEE (reference sequence). CDR3 loop: CASSLAEDTSSYEQYF. The CDR3 bases are TGTGCCAGCAGCTTGGCCGAGGACACGAGCTCCTACGAGCAGTACTTC.

This sequence joins TRBV5-4 and TRBJ2-7; 8 bases map to TRBD1. The CDR3 length is 16 residues. The junction had 5 bases not matched to a gene; V was cut back by 0 bases and J by 0 bases. CDR1 SGHNT and CDR2 YYREEE come from the germline V gene (reference sequence). Written as DNA, the CDR3 is TGTGCCAGCAGCTTGGGACAGGGGACTCGCTCCTACGAGCAGTACTTC. It is translated as CASSLGQGTRSYEQYF.

The chain employs TRBV5-4 and TRBJ2-5; TRBD1 is a possible D gene (6 bases). The CDR3 covers 14 residues. Trimming took 4 bases from V and 5 from J, leaving 15 bases between them. The germline V gene encodes CDR1 SGHNT and CDR2 YYREEE (reference sequence). CDR3 in DNA: TGTGCCAGCAGCGCAGCAGGGGTTGCGGAGACCCAGTACTTC. This encodes CASSAAGVAETQYF.

V is TRBV28 and J is TRBJ1-1, with no clear D. The V and J ends lost 2 bases and 0 bases respectively, with 4 bases between them. The CDR3 runs 13 residues. Germline V gene lookup returns CDR1 MDHEN and CDR2 SYDVKM. The DNA for the CDR3 is TGTGCCAGCAGTTTAGGGGTGAACACTGAAGCTTTCTTT. Amino acids: CASSLGVNTEAFF.

The chain couples TRBV15 to TRBJ1-4; D not resolved. The CDR3 has 17 amino acids. Trimming took off 3 bases at V and 6 bases at J, with 20 bases between the two ends. Per germline, CDR1 LNHNV and CDR2 YYDKDF (reference sequence). The CDR3, as DNA: TGTGCCACCAGCAGTGAGGGTACCAAGGGAGGGTATGAAAAACTGTTTTTT. This codes for CATSSEGTKGGYEKLFF.

V and J are TRBV6-1 and TRBJ2-7; TRBD2 might be the D (6 bases). The V gene's germline CDR1 is MNHNS and CDR2 SASEGT. Trimming took off 8 bases at V and 4 bases at J, with 15 bases between the two ends. The CDR3 sequence is 13 residues long. For the CDR3, the DNA is TGTGCCAGCTCATCGGGGGTTATTTACGAGCAGTACTTC. This codes for CASSSGVIYEQYF.

V gene TRBV6-5 combines with J gene TRBJ1-1, with 7 bases lining up with TRBD1. CDR1 and CDR2 from the germline V gene are MNHEY and SVGAGI. This CDR3 region has 13 residues. V was pared by 6 bases and J by 1 base, with 2 bases of the junction left unmatched. CDR3 amino acids: CASRRQGNTEAFF. The CDR3 DNA is TGTGCCAGCAGGCGACAGGGGAACACTGAAGCTTTCTTT.

The CDR3 nucleotides read TGTGCCAGCAGCGTCCCCGGCAGTATGAACACTGAAGCTTTCTTT. Amino acid sequence: CASSVPGSMNTEAFF. This rearrangement joins TRBV25-1 to TRBJ1-1; D remains unclear. Trimming cost V 6 bases and J 0 bases, with 14 bases left between them. Germline values: CDR1 MGHDK, CDR2 SYGVNS. CDR3 length: 15 amino acids.

J is TRBJ2-2 and V is TRBV9; possible D gene TRBD1, 6 bases. In germline, CDR1 is SGDLS, CDR2 YYNGEE. There are 13 residues in the CDR3. V was cut by 7 bases and J by 1 base, with 8 bases left in between. The CDR3 region is CASQGLNTGELFF. CDR3 DNA sequence: TGTGCCAGCCAGGGGTTGAACACCGGGGAGCTGTTTTTT. The full variable domain, its missing parts supplied by reference TRBV9 and TRBJ2-2, is DSGVTQTPKHLITATGQRVTLRCSPRSGDLSVYWYQQSLDQGLQFLIQYYNGEERAKGNILERFSAQQFPDLHSELNLSSLELGDSALYFCASQGLNTGELFFGEGSRLTVL.

The V gene is TRBV11-2, the J gene TRBJ1-2; a possible D gene is TRBD1 (6 bases). Germline V gene sequence: CDR1 SGHAT, CDR2 FQNNGV. CDR3 length: 14 residues. With 6 bases removed from V and 2 bases from J, the gap between germline ends came to 13 bases. CDR3 in amino acids: CASRRPGQNYGYTF. In DNA, the CDR3 is TGTGCCAGCAGACGACCGGGACAAAACTATGGCTACACCTTC. The variable domain in full, completed from reference TRBV11-2 and TRBJ1-2, reads EAGVAQSPRYKIIEKRQSVAFWCNPISGHATLYWYQQILGQGPKLLIQFQNNGVVDDSQLPKDRFSAERLKGVDSTLKIQPAKLEDSAVYLCASRRPGQNYGYTFGSGTRLTVV.

V usage is TRBV10-3 and J usage is TRBJ1-5, with a weak D call TRBD1 (6 bases). V was clipped by 2 bases and J by 2 bases, with 10 bases between them. The V gene's germline CDR1 is ENHRY and CDR2 SYGVKD. The CDR3 totals 15 residues. The CDR3 region has the DNA TGTGCCATCAGTGAGATACGACAGGGCAATCAGCCCCAGCATTTT. As protein: CAISEIRQGNQPQHF.

The chain employs TRBV5-1 and TRBJ1-2; 10 bases map to TRBD1. The CDR3 runs 15 residues. The V gene end was trimmed by 3 bases and the J gene end by 8 bases; junction bases not matched to a gene: 10. CDR1 is SGHRS and CDR2 is YFSETQ in the germline V gene. The CDR3 loop is CASSSPGTGVEGYTF. DNA for the CDR3: TGCGCCAGCAGCTCACCCGGGACAGGGGTGGAAGGCTACACCTTC.

The rearrangement links TRBV19 to TRBJ1-5, with D uncertain. V shed 5 bases and J shed 4 bases, with 6 bases lying between them. The CDR3 runs to 12 residues. CDR1 is LNHDA, CDR2 SQIVND, per germline (reference sequence). The CDR3 DNA reads TGTGCCAGTAGTCTCCGGAATCAGCCCCAGCATTTT. Translating gives CASSLRNQPQHF.

Comment on this clone: The junction differs from germline at one of its ends, possibly a read error. The rearrangement joins TRBV6-1 to TRBJ1-5, with no clear D. CDR1 and CDR2 (germline): MNHNS, SASEGT. The CDR3 is 15 amino acids. The chain's CDR3 is CASSDQSLFNRPQHF. For the CDR3, the DNA is TGTGCCAGCAGTGATCAGAGCCTGTTTAATCGGCCCCAGCATTTT.

The chain couples TRBV18 to TRBJ2-7; D ambiguous. Looked up from germline, CDR1 is KGHSH and CDR2 is LQKENI. This CDR3 contains 14 residues. Trimming pared 2 bases from V and 3 bases from J, leaving 11 bases between. CDR3 sequence: CASSPGDQVYEQYF. The CDR3 DNA reads as TGTGCCAGCTCACCAGGAGACCAAGTCTACGAGCAGTACTTC.

The chain combines TRBV18 with TRBJ2-5; D possibly corresponds to TRBD1 (7 bases). The CDR3 has 14 residues. Germline V lookup: CDR1 KGHSH, CDR2 LQKENI. Trimming pared 4 bases from V and 4 bases from J, leaving 13 bases between. The DNA for the CDR3 is TGTGCCAGCTCACTGGGTCAGGGGGGAGAGACCCAGTACTTC. Residues: CASSLGQGGETQYF.